The 3 T cell receptor beta chains listed next were all sequenced from one sample in a study of blood T cell repertoires in COVID-19. Profiling relied on immunoSEQ multiplex PCR, and the TCRdb table lists in-frame clones only, not all of them. The table has about 130,000 clones, approximately 81% seen once. The sequenced material came from peripheral blood. The receptors here all came from a woman between 55 and 75 years old with active or convalescent COVID-19.

J is TRBJ1-4 and V is TRBV7-9; D perhaps matches TRBD1 (6 bases). CDR3 size: 15 residues. V was clipped by 1 base and J by 8 bases, with 14 bases between them. CDR1 is SEHNR, CDR2 FQNEAQ, per germline (reference sequence). CDR3 nucleotides: TGTGCCAGCAGCTTAGAAGCACAGGGTGGCGAAAAACTGTTTTTT. This sequence encodes CASSLEAQGGEKLFF.

This chain connects TRBV3-1 (or the pseudogene TRBV3-2) to TRBJ2-1; D ambiguous. CDR1 LGHDT and CDR2 YNNKEL come from the germline V gene (reference sequence). The CDR3 is 12 residues long. V dropped 9 bases and J dropped 3 bases, with 9 bases sitting between them. CDR3 region: CASTTFYNEQFF. CDR3 sequence (DNA): TGTGCCAGTACTACTTTCTACAATGAGCAGTTCTTC.

This chain links TRBV4-1 with TRBJ2-1; TRBD2 matches at 9 bases. The germline V gene has CDR1 MGHRA and CDR2 YSYEKL. The CDR3 loop spans 15 amino acids. Unmatched junction bases numbered 6, after V lost 0 bases and J lost 9 bases. CDR3 in amino acids: CASSQEPREGLEQFF. In DNA, the CDR3 is TGCGCCAGCAGCCAAGAGCCGCGGGAGGGCCTTGAGCAGTTCTTC.